Listed here are 27 T cell receptor beta chains from one sample, sequenced in a study of blood T cell repertoires in COVID-19. Using immunoSEQ multiplex PCR, the repertoire was profiled, and TCRdb retains in-frame clones only, with some absent. The data show around 64,000 clones, around 86% seen once. The sequencing sample was made of peripheral blood. Source of these receptors: a human donor in a cohort sampled during active COVID-19.

This clone was counted between two and nine times. J is TRBJ1-5 and V is TRBV3-1 (or the pseudogene TRBV3-2); the D is unclear. Germline V lookup: CDR1 LGHDT, CDR2 YNNKEL (reference sequence). CDR3 length: 13 residues. The V gene lost 4 bases and the J gene lost 3 bases, with 7 bases spanning the gap. CDR3 bases: TGTGCCAGCAGCCTTACAATCAATCAGCCCCAGCATTTT. Its protein is CASSLTINQPQHF.

In the case of this clone: Because it lacks the conserved phenylalanine or tryptophan at the end, this CDR3 is likely a read error. The DNA is left out, because the CDR3 cannot be placed on it with certainty; the CDR3 is given as TCRdb lists it. J is TRBJ1-1 and V is TRBV20-1; the table's D call of TRBD1 was not tested on the DNA. From its first to its last residue, the CDR3 has 11 amino acids. The germline V gene has CDR1 DFQATT and CDR2 SNEGSKA (reference sequence). The CDR3 loop reads CSGRNGQGAVD.

The chain is built from TRBV6-6 and TRBJ2-2, with 8 nucleotides matching TRBD1. V dropped 5 bases and J dropped 3; count of bases not matched to a gene: 8. The CDR3 length is 16 residues. Germline V gene data show CDR1 as MNHNY and CDR2 as SVGAGI (reference sequence). CDR3 DNA: TGTGCCAGCAGTCCAACATGGACAGGGTACACCGGGGAGCTGTTTTTT. Translated: CASSPTWTGYTGELFF.

The V and J genes are TRBV7-2 and TRBJ2-7; TRBD2 agrees at 11 bases. The junction had 12 bases not matched to a gene; V was cut back by 5 bases and J by 0 bases. The V gene's germline CDR1 is SGHTA and CDR2 FQGNSA. The CDR3 is made up of 18 amino acids. Written as DNA, the CDR3 is TGTGCCAGCAGCCTCCGGACTAGCGGGCCTTTTTCCTCCTACGAGCAGTACTTC. It translates to CASSLRTSGPFSSYEQYF. Together with reference TRBV7-2 and TRBJ2-7, the CDR3 gives the full variable domain: GAGVSQSPSNKVTEKGKDVELRCDPISGHTALYWYRQSLGQGLEFLIYFQGNSAPDKSGLPSDRFSAERTGGSVSTLTIQRTQQEDSAVYLCASSLRTSGPFSSYEQYFGPGTRLTVT.

This clone was detected only a few times. The chain links TRBV3-1 (or the pseudogene TRBV3-2) to TRBJ2-7, with D possibly TRBD1 on 6 matching bases. Trimming cost V 4 bases and J 7 bases, with 14 bases left between them. Germline V lookup: CDR1 LGHDT, CDR2 YNNKEL (reference sequence). CDR3 length: 13 residues. The CDR3 loop reads CASSPDSRIEQYF. The CDR3 DNA reads as TGTGCCAGCAGCCCGGACAGTCGGATTGAGCAGTACTTC.

The chain couples TRBV11-2 to TRBJ2-7, with 8 positions matching TRBD2. Germline CDR1 SGHAT, CDR2 FQNNGV. J gave up 1 base and V 1 base, and 3 bases lay outside the gene matches. The CDR3 extends over 15 amino acids. The CDR3 region has the DNA TGTGCCAGCAGCTTAGCCAGCGGGGGTTCCTACGAGCAGTACTTC. Encoded protein: CASSLASGGSYEQYF.

The V and J genes are TRBV27 and TRBJ1-1; 10 positions match TRBD1. Germline V gene data show CDR1 as MNHEY and CDR2 as SMNVEV (reference sequence). V shed 7 bases, J shed 7 bases, and the junction held 12 bases outside the gene matches. This CDR3 is 15 amino acids long. CDR3 DNA: TGTGCCAGCAAACTGGAGTTCGGACAGGGGGGTGAAGCTTTCTTT. Its protein product is CASKLEFGQGGEAFF.

The CDR3 nucleotides are TGTGCCAGCAGCCTCCGGACAGGGATGAACACTGAAGCTTTCTTT. Its protein product is CASSLRTGMNTEAFF. This chain connects TRBV7-2 to TRBJ1-1, with TRBD1 identical over 8 bases. Trimming at V came to 5 bases and at J to 0 bases, leaving 5 bases not matched to a gene. The CDR3 spans 15 residues. From germline, CDR1 is SGHTA and CDR2 FQGNSA.

This clone was detected once. This chain connects TRBV2 to TRBJ2-4; D possibly corresponds to TRBD1 (6 bases). The ends were cut back, 1 base at V and 14 bases at J, with 9 bases in the middle. Per the germline V gene, CDR1 is SNHLY and CDR2 is FYNNEI. The CDR3 runs 11 residues. CDR3 in DNA: TGTGCCAGCAGTGAAGACAGGGCAGAGTACTTC. This gives the protein CASSEDRAEYF.

The chain has TRBV10-3 and TRBJ2-1, with D possibly matching TRBD2 (7 bases). Looked up from germline, CDR1 is ENHRY and CDR2 is SYGVKD. This CDR3 spans 16 amino acids. The V end was cut by 1 base, the J end by 9 bases, with 19 bases between. The CDR3 region is CAISEFQGGGLAEQFF. The DNA for the CDR3 is TGTGCCATCAGTGAGTTTCAGGGCGGGGGCCTGGCTGAGCAGTTCTTC.

The rearrangement links TRBV6-4 to TRBJ2-3, with D possibly TRBD2 on 7 matching bases. V was shortened by 4 bases and J by 6 bases, with 17 bases between the two germline ends. CDR1 and CDR2 (germline): MRHNA, SNTAGT. There are 15 residues in the CDR3. CDR3 loop: CASSATSGGRDTQYF. The DNA for the CDR3 is TGTGCCAGCAGTGCGACATCGGGGGGCCGTGATACGCAGTATTTT.

This rearrangement joins TRBV6-6 to TRBJ2-7; the match to TRBD2 covers 8 bases. Germline lookup yields CDR1 MNHNY and CDR2 SVGAGI (reference sequence). CDR3 length equals 14 residues. V shed 6 bases and J 4 bases; nucleotides not matched to a gene: 8. The CDR3 reads CASSLAGGTYEQYF. The CDR3 nucleotides read TGTGCCAGCAGCCTCGCGGGGGGTACGTACGAGCAGTACTTC.

This clone was detected a few times. The chain links TRBV30 to TRBJ1-6, with D maybe TRBD1 (6 bases). This CDR3 region has 13 residues. Trimming took 7 bases from V and 1 from J, leaving 8 bases between them. CDR1 and CDR2 from the germline V gene are GTSNPN and SVGIG (reference sequence). CDR3 residues: CASRGSYNSPLHF. For the CDR3, the DNA is TGTGCCTCCAGGGGTTCCTATAATTCACCCCTCCACTTT.

The J gene is TRBJ1-1, the V gene TRBV10-2, with 8 bases aligning to TRBD1. Germline CDR1 and CDR2: WSHSY and SAAADI. This CDR3 is built from 14 residues. The junction had 3 bases not matched to a gene; V was cut back by 6 bases and J by 0 bases. CDR3 sequence reads: CASSPRGLNTEAFF. CDR3 nucleotide sequence: TGCGCCAGCAGCCCCAGGGGGCTGAACACTGAAGCTTTCTTT.

The chain employs TRBV5-4 and TRBJ1-3, with D uncertain. The CDR3 is 15 residues long. The germline V gene encodes CDR1 SGHNT and CDR2 YYREEE (reference sequence). Deletions cut 0 bases from V and 4 bases from J, with 11 bases between. This CDR3 reads CASSLDLRRGNTIYF. The CDR3 bases are TGTGCCAGCAGCTTGGATCTGAGGAGGGGAAACACCATATATTTT. Complete variable domain (other parts from reference TRBV5-4 and TRBJ1-3): ETGVTQSPTHLIKTRGQQVTLRCSSQSGHNTVSWYQQALGQGPQFIFQYYREEENGRGNFPPRFSGLQFPNYSSELNVNALELDDSALYLCASSLDLRRGNTIYFGEGSWLTVV.

This clone was found many times. The gene calls are TRBV5-1 and TRBJ2-3; no clear D. CDR1 SGHRS and CDR2 YFSETQ come from the germline V gene. The length of the CDR3 is 13 residues. Trimming removed 1 base from V and 4 bases from J, with 7 bases in between. The CDR3 DNA sequence: TGCGCCAGCAGCTTGCCGGGTTCAGATACGCAGTATTTT. Its protein is CASSLPGSDTQYF.

The V call is TRBV7-8, the J call TRBJ1-1; TRBD1 might be the D (6 bases). Trimming shortened V by 1 base and J by 1 base, and 13 bases separated the two germline ends. Germline V gene sequence: CDR1 SGHVS, CDR2 FQNEAQ. This CDR3 spans 16 amino acids. This CDR3 is CASSLVTIGGNTEAFF. As DNA, the CDR3 is TGTGCCAGCAGCTTAGTGACGATAGGGGGGAACACTGAAGCTTTCTTT. Supplemented by reference TRBV7-8 and TRBJ1-1, the full variable domain reads GAGVSQSPRYKVAKRGQDVALRCDPISGHVSLFWYQQALGQGPEFLTYFQNEAQLDKSGLPSDRFFAERPEGSVSTLKIQRTQQEDSAVYLCASSLVTIGGNTEAFFGQGTRLTVV.

The chain employs TRBV3-1 (or the pseudogene TRBV3-2) and TRBJ2-3, with TRBD2 matching 10 bases. The CDR3 is made up of 16 amino acids. CDR1 LGHDT and CDR2 YNNKEL come from the germline V gene (reference sequence). V lost 4 bases to trimming and J lost 4 bases; unmatched junction nucleotides: 8. The CDR3 nucleotides are TGTGCCAGCAGCCCTTATTCCGGGACTAGCGCAGATACGCAGTATTTT. Residues: CASSPYSGTSADTQYF.

This chain joins TRBV27 and TRBJ2-1, with a possible D match to TRBD1 (5 bases). CDR3 length equals 15 residues. In germline, CDR1 is MNHEY, CDR2 SMNVEV (reference sequence). Deletions cut 6 bases from V and 0 bases from J, with 12 bases between. CDR3 sequence reads: CASSVPGNSYNEQFF. For the CDR3, the DNA is TGTGCCAGCAGCGTCCCAGGGAACTCCTACAATGAGCAGTTCTTC.

J is TRBJ1-1 and V is TRBV18; 12 bases are shared with TRBD1. Germline lookup yields CDR1 KGHSH and CDR2 LQKENI. The CDR3 is 16 amino acids. V shed 2 bases, J shed 5 bases, and the junction held 6 bases outside the gene matches. The CDR3 region has the DNA TGTGCCAGCTCACCATCGGGACAGGGGGCGGGGACTGAAGCTTTCTTT. It translates to CASSPSGQGAGTEAFF.

The chain carries TRBV23-1 and TRBJ2-7; no clear D gene. TRBV23-1 has ORF status, its function being uncertain. The CDR3 loop spans 12 amino acids. With 4 bases removed from V and 5 bases from J, the gap between germline ends came to 9 bases. This CDR3 reads CASSLGCHEQYV. The CDR3 nucleotides are TGCGCCAGCAGTCTCGGGTGCCACGAGCAGTACGTC.

The V and J genes are TRBV7-9 and TRBJ1-5; 8 nucleotides align to TRBD1. J was trimmed by 0 bases and V by 5 bases; bases with no gene match: 3. This CDR3 is built from 15 residues. Germline CDR1 reads SEHNR; CDR2 reads FQNEAQ (reference sequence). Here the CDR3 DNA reads TGTGCCAGCAGCCCAGGACAGGGTAGCAATCAGCCCCAGCATTTT. This codes for CASSPGQGSNQPQHF.

V is TRBV4-1 and J is TRBJ1-1; 7 nucleotides match TRBD1. Trimming took 3 bases from V and 0 from J; bases not matched to a gene: 4. This CDR3 region has 15 residues. From germline, CDR1 is MGHRA and CDR2 YSYEKL. The CDR3 here is CASSHPGTVNTEAFF. DNA for the CDR3: TGCGCCAGCAGCCATCCCGGGACAGTGAACACTGAAGCTTTCTTT.

The gene calls are TRBV6-4 and TRBJ2-5; D unresolved. The germline CDR1 and CDR2 sequences are MRHNA and SNTAGT. The CDR3 is 16 amino acids. Trimming took 3 bases from V and 2 from J, leaving 16 bases between them. The CDR3 loop reads CASSEVSATEQETQYF. The CDR3 nucleotides read TGTGCCAGCAGTGAGGTTTCTGCGACGGAGCAAGAGACCCAGTACTTC.

The V gene is TRBV6-5, the J gene TRBJ1-1, with D possibly matching TRBD1 (6 bases). The CDR3 sequence is 13 residues long. Germline CDR1 is MNHEY and CDR2 is SVGAGI. The V and J ends lost 4 bases and 4 bases respectively, with 10 bases between them. CDR3 in amino acids: CASSSRGGTEAFF. CDR3 coding DNA: TGTGCCAGCAGTTCCAGGGGCGGCACTGAAGCTTTCTTT.

This rearrangement joins TRBV10-3 to TRBJ1-3, with 7 bases that match TRBD1. CDR3 length: 14 residues. The V segment lost 6 bases and the J segment 4 bases; nucleotides outside the gene matches: 6. The germline gives CDR1 ENHRY, CDR2 SYGVKD. The CDR3 spells CAIRDRDRGNTIYF. As DNA, the CDR3 is TGTGCCATCAGGGACCGGGACAGAGGAAACACCATATATTTT.

Remarks on this clone: This same CDR3 is encoded by further DNA sequences in the sample. Written as DNA, the CDR3 is TGCGCCAGCAGCTTGGAGGGAGTTAGCAATCAGCCCCAGCATTTT. Its protein is CASSLEGVSNQPQHF. The genes are TRBV5-1 and TRBJ1-5; D uncertain. This CDR3 has 15 residues. Germline CDR1 and CDR2: SGHRS and YFSETQ. V lost 0 bases to trimming and J lost 0 bases, with 7 bases between them. Looking up the rest from reference TRBV5-1 and TRBJ1-5 gives the full variable domain: KAGVTQTPRYLIKTRGQQVTLSCSPISGHRSVSWYQQTPGQGLQFLFEYFSETQRNKGNFPGRFSGRQFSNSRSEMNVSTLELGDSALYLCASSLEGVSNQPQHFGDGTRLSIL.